This record concerns one T cell receptor beta chain sequence. Its specificity is unknown. This record comes from a study of radiotherapy plus CTLA-4 blockade in lung cancer. Turning to the study itself: Among enrolled patients, roughly 20% responded and around 30% achieved disease control.

Focal radiation was given together with CTLA-4 blockade (ipilimumab) to patients with chemo-refractory metastatic non-small-cell lung cancer. Study-wide results and caveats: Radiotherapy plus ipilimumab was followed by expansion in blood of tumor-derived TCR clones. The authors reported that early blood T cell clone dynamics, with interferon-beta, best predicted response.

The repertoire was sequenced with immunoSEQ multiplex PCR; TCRdb's copy has only in-frame clones and lacks some. The profile shows about 95,000 clones, under 90% of them singletons. Material: peripheral blood, obtained from a patient treated with radiotherapy plus ipilimumab. The sequence was collected from a human donor with non-small cell lung cancer who had stable disease on radiotherapy plus ipilimumab.

The DNA for the CDR3 is TGTGCCAGCAGTTACGGGATTCCAATAAACACCGGGGAGCTGTTTTTT. This gives the protein CASSYGIPINTGELFF. The gene calls are TRBV6-5 and TRBJ2-2; D is unresolved. Germline CDR1 reads MNHEY; CDR2 reads SVGAGI. This CDR3 has 16 amino acids. V lost 2 bases, J lost 2 bases, and 12 bases lay in between.